This T cell receptor beta chain was sequenced in a study of T cells in tuberculosis. Study observations and caveats: Smaller distances to GMM-specific TCRs suggested their expansion in active tuberculosis.

V shed 4 bases and J shed 2 bases, with 9 bases lying between them. Germline V CDR1 and CDR2: SGDLS, YYNGEE. This CDR3 is built from 13 residues. Note on this clone: Its specificity is unknown.

Using immunoSEQ multiplex PCR, the repertoire was profiled, and TCRdb retains in-frame clones only, with some absent. The sample records tens of thousands of clones, almost 95% being singletons. The chain recombines TRBV9 with TRBJ1-2; tentative D call: TRBD1 (6 bases). This TCR derives from a donor aged 10 to 29 with latent tuberculosis or without tuberculosis infection. Some clones in this sample may be carry-over from other donors' samples. The sequenced sample consisted of PBMCs. CDR3 bases: TGTGCCAGCAGCCCCCAGGGGAACTATGGCTACACCTTC. Its translation: CASSPQGNYGYTF. Drawing the rest from reference TRBV9 and TRBJ1-2, the complete variable domain is DSGVTQTPKHLITATGQRVTLRCSPRSGDLSVYWYQQSLDQGLQFLIQYYNGEERAKGNILERFSAQQFPDLHSELNLSSLELGDSALYFCASSPQGNYGYTFGSGTRLTVV.